This is a list of T cell receptor beta chains from one sample in a study of cytomegalovirus exposure and HLA in healthy donors. Sequenced by immunoSEQ multiplex PCR; TCRdb stores in-frame clones only, minus some. The sample yields over 110,000 clones, about 84% seen once. Sequencing was carried out using PBMCs. Receptors originate from a middle-aged woman in good health and CMV-seropositive. Each CDR3 is given with its conserved first and last residue. The order of the fields is CDR3 protein, CDR3 DNA, V gene, clone size, J gene, D gene. D genes are given only for firm matches. The listing skips clone size in some rows; elsewhere it reads once, few, many or a size class.

CASSLQIYGYTF	TGTGCCAGCAGTTTACAGATCTATGGCTACACCTTC	TRBV28	NA	TRBJ1-2	NA
CSVDGGLVGYTF	TGCAGCGTTGATGGGGGCTTGGTTGGCTACACCTTC	TRBV29-1	NA	TRBJ1-2	NA
CASSYKTGGTEAFF	TGTGCCAGCAGCTACAAGACAGGGGGCACTGAAGCTTTCTTT	TRBV5-6	NA	TRBJ1-1	TRBD1
CAISGSGSRETQYF	TGTGCCATCAGTGGTAGCGGGAGTCGGGAGACCCAGTACTTC	TRBV10-3	NA	TRBJ2-5	TRBD2
CASSKGRGAMNTEAFF	TGTGCCAGCTCTAAAGGGAGGGGTGCCATGAACACTGAAGCTTTCTTT	TRBV18	NA	TRBJ1-1	NA
CASSSLQGLREKLFF	TGTGCCAGCAGCTCCTTACAGGGTCTCCGGGAAAAACTGTTTTTT	TRBV7-9	few	TRBJ1-4	NA
CASSPQPGAYEQYF	TGTGCCAGCTCACCACAGCCAGGGGCCTACGAGCAGTACTTC	TRBV18	NA	TRBJ2-7	NA
CASSLPRNNSPLHF	TGTGCCAGCAGCTTACCCAGGAATAATTCACCCCTCCACTTT	TRBV5-7	NA	TRBJ1-6	NA
CASSPPEGAWALYGYTF	TGTGCCAGCTCACCCCCGGAGGGGGCCTGGGCCCTCTATGGCTACACCTTC	TRBV18	few	TRBJ1-2	TRBD1
CASSLQGTTSYEQYF	TGTGCCAGCAGCCTCCAGGGGACTACTTCCTACGAGCAGTACTTC	TRBV7-9	NA	TRBJ2-7	NA
CASSSWGVIYEQYF	TGTGCCAGCAGCTCGTGGGGCGTTATCTACGAGCAGTACTTC	TRBV5-6	NA	TRBJ2-7	NA
CASGLLHSGRGSSYEQYF	TGTGCTAGTGGTTTGCTCCATAGCGGGAGGGGGAGCTCCTACGAGCAGTACTTC	TRBV12-5	NA	TRBJ2-7	TRBD2
CASSNGLAGVNEQYF	TGTGCCAGCAGCAACGGACTAGCGGGAGTCAACGAGCAGTACTTC	TRBV7-9	few	TRBJ2-7	TRBD2
CASRATGGWGLARVQYF	TGTGCCAGCAGAGCCACAGGGGGCTGGGGGCTAGCCCGGGTCCAGTACTTC	TRBV7-9	NA	TRBJ2-5	TRBD1
CASYRAGTEAFF	TGTGCCAGCTACAGGGCGGGCACTGAAGCTTTCTTT	TRBV6-1	few	TRBJ1-1	NA
CASSFQAGAFYEQYF	TGTGCCAGCAGCTTCCAAGCGGGAGCCTTCTACGAGCAGTACTTC	TRBV7-9	NA	TRBJ2-7	TRBD2
CASTRETRELFF	TGTGCCAGTACTCGCGAAACCCGGGAGCTGTTTTTT	TRBV2	NA	TRBJ2-2	NA
CASSGAQESSYNEQFF	TGCGCCAGCAGTGGTGCACAGGAGAGCTCCTACAATGAGCAGTTCTTC	TRBV10-1	few	TRBJ2-1	NA
CASSLKGLAGGYEQYF	TGTGCCAGCAGTTTAAAGGGACTAGCGGGAGGGTACGAGCAGTACTTC	TRBV27	few	TRBJ2-7	TRBD2
CSILAGAGYEQFF	TGCAGCATTTTAGCGGGAGCCGGCTATGAGCAGTTCTTC	TRBV29-1	NA	TRBJ2-1	TRBD2
CASSPQTGGRYEQYF	TGTGCCAGCAGCCCACAGACAGGGGGCCGGTACGAGCAGTACTTC	TRBV5-6	NA	TRBJ2-7	TRBD1
CASSWRTENSPLHF	TGTGCCAGCAGCTGGAGGACAGAGAATTCACCCCTCCACTTT	TRBV5-4	NA	TRBJ1-6	NA
CASSPGQAPAGGYTF	TGTGCCAGCAGTCCCGGACAGGCCCCGGCGGGTGGCTACACCTTC	TRBV6-5	NA	TRBJ1-2	TRBD1
CASSQTVARTIYF	TGTGCCAGCAGCCAAACAGTGGCCAGAACCATATATTTT	TRBV7-9	NA	TRBJ1-3	NA
CASSQGLAVTGELFF	TGTGCCAGCAGCCAGGGACTAGCAGTCACCGGGGAGCTGTTTTTT	TRBV7-2	NA	TRBJ2-2	TRBD2
CASSLRGSLQGLTTEAFF	TGTGCCAGCAGTTTACGGGGGTCCCTACAGGGGCTAACCACTGAAGCTTTCTTT	TRBV27	NA	TRBJ1-1	TRBD1
CASSATGMNTEAFF	TGTGCCAGCAGCGCGACAGGGATGAACACTGAAGCTTTCTTT	TRBV5-4	NA	TRBJ1-1	TRBD1